A selection of T cell receptor beta chains follows, all from one sample in a study of blood T cell repertoires in COVID-19. Some clones are missing from TCRdb's copy, which holds only in-frame ones; the method was immunoSEQ multiplex PCR. The sample includes over 150,000 clones, 76% seen only once; the top ten take about 3.8%. Sequences were obtained from peripheral blood. The receptors stem from a woman of 80 years or more with acute or convalescent COVID-19. CDR3s include the opening cysteine and the closing phenylalanine or tryptophan. A D gene is named only where the DNA matches it firmly. Clone size appears in some rows only: once, few, many, or a class for an expanded clone.

length: 12; D: .; size: .; V: TRBV15; J: TRBJ1-2; DNA: TGTGCCACCAGCACAACAGTTGGGGGCTACACCTTC; CDR3: CATSTTVGGYTF
length: 14; D: .; size: .; V: TRBV3-1/TRBV3-2; J: TRBJ1-3; DNA: TGTGCCAGCAGACCGGGGGGCTCTGGAAACACCATATATTTT; CDR3: CASRPGGSGNTIYF
length: 14; D: TRBD1; size: .; V: TRBV5-3; J: TRBJ1-1; DNA: TGTGCCAGAAGCTTCAGGGGGCTTAGGTCTGAAGCTTTCTTT; CDR3: CARSFRGLRSEAFF
length: 14; D: TRBD1; size: .; V: TRBV27; J: TRBJ1-2; DNA: TGTGCCAGCAGTTGGGACAGGGGGAAGTATGGCTACACCTTC; CDR3: CASSWDRGKYGYTF
length: 15; D: TRBD1; size: .; V: TRBV5-1; J: TRBJ2-5; DNA: TGCGCCAGCAGCCGACTCCCGGGACAGGCAGAGACCCAGTACTTC; CDR3: CASSRLPGQAETQYF
length: 15; D: .; size: .; V: TRBV4-1; J: TRBJ2-7; DNA: TGCGCCAGCAGCCAAGATCCGTTAGACTCCTACGAGCAGTACTTC; CDR3: CASSQDPLDSYEQYF
length: 15; D: .; size: .; V: TRBV5-1; J: TRBJ2-2; DNA: TGCGCCAGCAGTAACACTCCTGCGGGGACCGGGGAGCTGTTTTTT; CDR3: CASSNTPAGTGELFF
length: 15; D: TRBD1; size: few; V: TRBV5-6; J: TRBJ2-3; DNA: TGTGCCAGCAGCACGGGGACAGGGCGAAGAGATACGCAGTATTTT; CDR3: CASSTGTGRRDTQYF
length: 13; D: .; size: .; V: TRBV6-5; J: TRBJ1-5; DNA: TGTGCCAGCAGTTTCCATAGCAATCAGCCCCAGCATTTT; CDR3: CASSFHSNQPQHF
length: 17; D: TRBD2; size: .; V: TRBV5-1; J: TRBJ2-3; DNA: TGCGCCAGCAGCTTGTTCACTAGCGGGGCTAGCACAGATACGCAGTATTTT; CDR3: CASSLFTSGASTDTQYF
length: 16; D: .; size: .; V: TRBV7-2; J: TRBJ1-2; DNA: TGTGCCAGCAGCTTAGTTTGGGGGGAGGGAAACTATGGCTACACCTTC; CDR3: CASSLVWGEGNYGYTF
length: 14; D: .; size: once; V: TRBV27; J: TRBJ1-2; DNA: TGTGCCAGCAGCCAGGGTATTTGGCTCTATGGCTACACCTTC; CDR3: CASSQGIWLYGYTF
length: 15; D: TRBD2; size: .; V: TRBV5-1; J: TRBJ2-3; DNA: TGCGCCAGCAGCCTCTCAGCGGGAAGCACAGATACGCAGTATTTT; CDR3: CASSLSAGSTDTQYF
length: 15; D: .; size: few; V: TRBV19; J: TRBJ1-5; DNA: TGTGCCAGTAGTAGGGCCCATCCAGGCAATCAGCCCCAGCATTTT; CDR3: CASSRAHPGNQPQHF
length: 17; D: TRBD2; size: .; V: TRBV10-1; J: TRBJ2-1; DNA: TGCGCCAGCAGTGTCAGCCCTGCTAGCGGGTTATACAATGAGCAGTTCTTC; CDR3: CASSVSPASGLYNEQFF
length: 15; D: .; size: .; V: TRBV7-9; J: TRBJ1-1; DNA: TGTGCCAGCAACAATTATGTCTCGCGGGGCACTGAAGCTTTCTTT; CDR3: CASNNYVSRGTEAFF
length: 13; D: .; size: few; V: TRBV30; J: TRBJ1-1; DNA: TGTGCCTGGAGTGTACAATTGAACACTGAAGCTTTCTTT; CDR3: CAWSVQLNTEAFF
length: 13; D: .; size: .; V: TRBV30; J: TRBJ2-7; DNA: TGTGCCTGGAGTGCCAGATCCTCCTACGAGCAGTACTTC; CDR3: CAWSARSSYEQYF
length: 14; D: .; size: few; V: TRBV5-1; J: TRBJ1-2; DNA: TGCGCCAGCAGCCCGCGCGTAGCTAACTATGGCTACACCTTC; CDR3: CASSPRVANYGYTF
length: 14; D: TRBD2; size: .; V: TRBV6-6; J: TRBJ2-3; DNA: TGTGCCAGCACCTCGGGACTAGAGGCAGATACGCAGTATTTT; CDR3: CASTSGLEADTQYF
length: 15; D: .; size: .; V: TRBV6-5; J: TRBJ1-4; DNA: TGTGCCAGCAGTTACTACGGGGAGAGAGAAGAAAAACTGTTTTTT; CDR3: CASSYYGEREEKLFF
length: 12; D: .; size: .; V: TRBV19; J: TRBJ2-7; DNA: TGTGCCAGTAGCGACAGGTATTACGAGCAGTACTTC; CDR3: CASSDRYYEQYF
length: 14; D: .; size: .; V: TRBV5-1; J: TRBJ1-1; DNA: TGCGCCAGCCATTCGAATCAGATTAACACTGAAGCTTTCTTT; CDR3: CASHSNQINTEAFF
length: 14; D: TRBD1; size: few; V: TRBV5-4; J: TRBJ2-5; DNA: TGTGCCAGCAGGACCGGGACAGACCAAGAGACCCAGTACTTC; CDR3: CASRTGTDQETQYF
length: 17; D: .; size: .; V: TRBV28; J: TRBJ2-2; DNA: TGTGCCAGCAGTGGCCCCCGGGACTCAGCCCCCACCGGGGAGCTGTTTTTT; CDR3: CASSGPRDSAPTGELFF
length: 12; D: .; size: once; V: TRBV3-1/TRBV3-2; J: TRBJ1-2; DNA: TGTGCCAGCAGCCCCTCACAGGGTGGCTACACCTTC; CDR3: CASSPSQGGYTF
length: 15; D: .; size: .; V: TRBV2; J: TRBJ1-5; DNA: TGTGCCAGCAACAAGGAAACAGGGATCAATCAGCCCCAGCATTTT; CDR3: CASNKETGINQPQHF
length: 14; D: .; size: .; V: TRBV29-1; J: TRBJ2-1; DNA: TGCAGCGTTGAGAGGGGACACCAGGGCAATGAGCAGTTCTTC; CDR3: CSVERGHQGNEQFF
length: 15; D: TRBD2; size: few; V: TRBV19; J: TRBJ2-1; DNA: TGTGCCAGTAGTATAGCCCCCTGGGGGGGCAATGAGCAGTTCTTC; CDR3: CASSIAPWGGNEQFF
length: 18; D: TRBD2; size: .; V: TRBV7-2; J: TRBJ2-1; DNA: TGTGCCAGCAGCTCTACCCCTGTGGGTGGCGGGGGGTTGTATGAGCAGTTCTTC; CDR3: CASSSTPVGGGGLYEQFF
length: 14; D: .; size: few; V: TRBV24-1; J: TRBJ2-5; DNA: TGTGCCACCAGCTTATCGGGAGCGGGAGAGACCCAGTACTTC; CDR3: CATSLSGAGETQYF
length: 12; D: .; size: once; V: TRBV12-3/TRBV12-4; J: TRBJ1-2; DNA: TGTGCCAGCAGTGTCCTCGGGGGACGCTACACCTTC; CDR3: CASSVLGGRYTF
length: 11; D: TRBD1; size: .; V: TRBV12-3/TRBV12-4; J: TRBJ2-3; DNA: TGTGCCAGCAGTTCGACAGGGCCGCAGTATTTT; CDR3: CASSSTGPQYF
length: 14; D: TRBD1; size: .; V: TRBV7-8; J: TRBJ1-4; DNA: TGTGCCAGCAGGGACAGGGTGGCTAATGAAAAACTGTTTTTT; CDR3: CASRDRVANEKLFF
length: 15; D: .; size: .; V: TRBV14; J: TRBJ2-1; DNA: TGTGCCAGCAGCCAAGACTTTAGCAGCTACAATGAGCAGTTCTTC; CDR3: CASSQDFSSYNEQFF
length: 15; D: .; size: .; V: TRBV7-6; J: TRBJ2-5; DNA: TGTGCCAGCAGAAATGACAGGGGAGGGCGAGAGACCCAGTACTTC; CDR3: CASRNDRGGRETQYF
length: 16; D: TRBD1; size: .; V: TRBV24-1; J: TRBJ2-2; DNA: TGTGCCACCAGTGATTTGAAGGGGGCAGAAACCGGGGAGCTGTTTTTT; CDR3: CATSDLKGAETGELFF
length: 15; D: TRBD2; size: .; V: TRBV7-7; J: TRBJ2-1; DNA: TGTGCCAGCAGCTCCATCGGACTAGAATGGAATGAGCAGTTCTTC; CDR3: CASSSIGLEWNEQFF
length: 12; D: .; size: .; V: TRBV3-1/TRBV3-2; J: TRBJ1-5; DNA: TGTGCCAGCAGCCTTCGGAATCAGCCCCAGCATTTT; CDR3: CASSLRNQPQHF
length: 15; D: TRBD1; size: few; V: TRBV18; J: TRBJ1-6; DNA: TGTGCCAGCTCACCACCGGACAGGGATAATTCACCCCTCCACTTT; CDR3: CASSPPDRDNSPLHF
length: 13; D: .; size: .; V: TRBV2; J: TRBJ2-5; DNA: TGTGCCAGCATATCGGACAGAGGGGAGACCCAGTACTTC; CDR3: CASISDRGETQYF
length: 14; D: TRBD1; size: .; V: TRBV14; J: TRBJ1-1; DNA: TGTGCCAGCAGCCAAGGGACAGGGGGAACTGAAGCTTTCTTT; CDR3: CASSQGTGGTEAFF
length: 15; D: .; size: .; V: TRBV4-3; J: TRBJ1-2; DNA: TGCGCCAGCAGCCAAGAACACAGTAGTCTTTATGGCTACACCTTC; CDR3: CASSQEHSSLYGYTF
length: 13; D: .; size: .; V: TRBV2; J: TRBJ1-5; DNA: TGTGCCAGCAGTCCTGGGCCCAATCAGCCCCAGCATTTT; CDR3: CASSPGPNQPQHF
length: 14; D: .; size: .; V: TRBV3-1/TRBV3-2; J: TRBJ1-6; DNA: TGTGCCAGCAGCCAAGATAAGATTGGCTCACCCCTCCACTTT; CDR3: CASSQDKIGSPLHF
length: 15; D: TRBD1; size: .; V: TRBV6-5; J: TRBJ1-1; DNA: TGTGCCAGCAGGATACCCGGGACAGTGAACACTGAAGCTTTCTTT; CDR3: CASRIPGTVNTEAFF
length: 14; D: .; size: .; V: TRBV9; J: TRBJ2-3; DNA: TGTGCCAGCAGCGTATATCCGGGCACAGATACGCAGTATTTT; CDR3: CASSVYPGTDTQYF
length: 13; D: .; size: .; V: TRBV18; J: TRBJ1-1; DNA: TGTGCCAGCTCACCCCCCGACCCAGGGATAGCTTTCTTT; CDR3: CASSPPDPGIAFF
length: 14; D: .; size: .; V: TRBV24-1; J: TRBJ1-4; DNA: TGTGCCACCAGTGATTTTTCAGGGAATGAAAAACTGTTTTTT; CDR3: CATSDFSGNEKLFF
length: 15; D: .; size: few; V: TRBV2; J: TRBJ1-2; DNA: TGTGCCAGCATGATGATGGGCAGGGAAATGGATGGCTACACCTTC; CDR3: CASMMMGREMDGYTF
length: 13; D: .; size: once; V: TRBV12-3/TRBV12-4; J: TRBJ1-2; DNA: TGTGCCAGCAGTTCAGTGGTTGACTATGGCTACACCTTC; CDR3: CASSSVVDYGYTF
length: 14; D: .; size: once; V: TRBV20-1; J: TRBJ2-2; DNA: TGCAGTGCTAGTCGGGGGAATGGGGCCGGGGAGCTGTTTTTT; CDR3: CSASRGNGAGELFF
length: 14; D: TRBD1; size: .; V: TRBV18; J: TRBJ1-2; DNA: TGTGCCAGCTCACCCGGGACAGACTACTATGGCTACACCTTC; CDR3: CASSPGTDYYGYTF
length: 15; D: .; size: .; V: TRBV2; J: TRBJ1-4; DNA: TGTGCCAGCCATACCTCGGGAACACCTAATGAAAAACTGTTTTTT; CDR3: CASHTSGTPNEKLFF
length: 16; D: TRBD1; size: once; V: TRBV5-1; J: TRBJ1-2; DNA: TGCGCCAGCAGCTCTCTTGAGACAGGGGGCGCGTCCGGCTACACCTTC; CDR3: CASSSLETGGASGYTF
length: 17; D: TRBD1; size: .; V: TRBV19; J: TRBJ1-1; DNA: TGTGCCAGTATTCGCCGAGGGACAGGATTAAGGAACACTGAAGCTTTCTTT; CDR3: CASIRRGTGLRNTEAFF